Below are 17 T cell receptor beta chains sequenced from a single sample in a study of T cell changes during pregnancy in multiple sclerosis. Using immunoSEQ multiplex PCR, the repertoire was profiled, and TCRdb retains in-frame clones only, with some absent. The table shows some 97,000 clones, with approximately 90% occurring only once. The sequencing here drew on peripheral blood, taken after pregnancy. These TCRs come from a female donor with multiple sclerosis, enrolled in a pregnancy study.

This clone showed up just once. As DNA, the CDR3 is TGTGCCAGCGCCCGATGGAGCTTGACGGGCTATGGCTACACCTTC. This sequence encodes CASARWSLTGYGYTF. The rearrangement uses TRBV28 and TRBJ1-2, with D uncertain. The germline gives CDR1 MDHEN, CDR2 SYDVKM. The CDR3 sequence is 15 residues long. With 8 bases removed from V and 4 bases from J, the gap between germline ends came to 20 bases.

The genes are TRBV27 and TRBJ1-2; TRBD1 agrees at 8 bases. After removal of 2 bases from V and 6 bases from J, the junction contained 5 bases not matched to a gene. Germline V CDR1 and CDR2: MNHEY, SMNVEV (reference sequence). This CDR3 comprises 14 residues. The CDR3 spells CASSLGQGANGYTF. The DNA for the CDR3 is TGTGCCAGCAGTTTAGGTCAGGGGGCGAATGGCTACACCTTC.

The rearrangement links TRBV19 to TRBJ2-5, with 9 bases that match TRBD2. CDR1 and CDR2 from the germline V gene are LNHDA and SQIVND (reference sequence). Trimming cost V 4 bases and J 0 bases; bases outside gene matches: 15. The CDR3 runs 19 residues. CDR3 bases: TGTGCCAGTAGTACCACCGGGACTAGCAGCCCTTGGTACCAAGAGACCCAGTACTTC. Translated, it gives CASSTTGTSSPWYQETQYF.

V and J are TRBV7-2 and TRBJ1-4, with D unclear. V lost 2 bases, J lost 5 bases, and 3 bases lay in between. Germline loops: CDR1 SGHTA, CDR2 FQGNSA. This CDR3 comprises 12 residues. The CDR3 sequence is CASSLLNEKLFF. In DNA form, the CDR3 reads TGTGCCAGCAGCTTACTGAATGAAAAACTGTTTTTT.

The chain joins TRBV7-2 to TRBJ2-7, with D uncertain. V was trimmed by 5 bases and J by 7 bases, leaving 12 bases between them. The CDR3 covers 12 residues. CDR1 is SGHTA, CDR2 FQGNSA, per germline. DNA of the CDR3: TGTGCCAGCAGCCTTATGGCCCGAGAGCAGTACTTC. This translates into CASSLMAREQYF.

V usage is TRBV7-2 and J usage is TRBJ1-6, with D maybe TRBD1 (6 bases). The germline CDR1 and CDR2 sequences are SGHTA and FQGNSA. V lost 5 bases and J lost 11, with 10 bases in between. The length of the CDR3 is 12 residues. The CDR3 DNA is TGTGCCAGCAGCAGCCAGGGGCCACCCCTCCACTTT. Its protein is CASSSQGPPLHF.

This clone was found once. This sequence joins TRBV29-1 and TRBJ2-7, with a weak D call TRBD1 (6 bases). V lost 6 bases to trimming and J lost 0 bases, with 9 bases between them. This CDR3 contains 12 residues. Germline V CDR1 and CDR2: SQVTM, ANQGSEA. CDR3 coding DNA: TGCAGCGTAGGACAGTCCTCCTACGAGCAGTACTTC. It translates to CSVGQSSYEQYF.

DNA for the CDR3: TGTGCCACCAGCAGACCTCGGAACACTGAAGCTTTCTTT. Translated, it gives CATSRPRNTEAFF. This rearrangement joins TRBV15 to TRBJ1-1; D remains ambiguous. From germline, CDR1 is LNHNV and CDR2 YYDKDF (reference sequence). This CDR3 has 13 residues. Trimming removed 2 bases from V and 1 base from J, with 5 bases in between. The full variable domain, completed using reference TRBV15 and TRBJ1-1, is DAMVIQNPRYQVTQFGKPVTLSCSQTLNHNVMYWYQQKSSQAPKLLFHYYDKDFNNEADTPDNFQSRRPNTSFCFLDIRSPGLGDTAMYLCATSRPRNTEAFFGQGTRLTVV.

This clone was recorded once. The rearrangement uses TRBV7-9 and TRBJ1-1; TRBD1 is a possible D gene (5 bases). Germline values: CDR1 SEHNR, CDR2 FQNEAQ (reference sequence). The V gene lost 8 bases and the J gene lost 0 bases, with 19 bases spanning the gap. This CDR3 is 16 amino acids long. The CDR3 DNA is TGTGCCAGCGGGCTTCCGCGCGAGACAGTGAACACTGAAGCTTTCTTT. Encoded protein: CASGLPRETVNTEAFF. Together with reference TRBV7-9 and TRBJ1-1, the CDR3 gives the full variable domain: DTGVSQNPRHKITKRGQNVTFRCDPISEHNRLYWYRQTLGQGPEFLTYFQNEAQLEKSRLLSDRFSAERPKGSFSTLEIQRTEQGDSAMYLCASGLPRETVNTEAFFGQGTRLTVV.

The gene calls are TRBV4-3 and TRBJ2-5, with 9 nucleotides matching TRBD2. Unmatched junction bases numbered 0, after V lost 0 bases and J lost 1 base. Germline-derived CDR1 and CDR2 are LGHNA and YSLEER. This CDR3 spans 15 amino acids. CDR3 coding DNA: TGCGCCAGCAGCCAAGAGCGGGGGGGCCAAGAGACCCAGTACTTC. Translation gives CASSQERGGQETQYF.

The chain couples TRBV6-1 to TRBJ2-7; D gene uncertain. Germline CDR1 and CDR2: MNHNS and SASEGT. With 6 bases removed from V and 6 bases from J, the gap between germline ends came to 6 bases. The CDR3 contains 10 residues. The CDR3 loop reads CASSNFEQYF. The CDR3, as DNA: TGTGCCAGCAGCAATTTCGAGCAGTACTTC.

The chain joins TRBV6-5 to TRBJ1-1; the D gene is possibly TRBD1 (5 bases). Trimming left V 5 bases short and J 4 bases short, with 8 bases between. Germline CDR1 reads MNHEY; CDR2 reads SVGAGI. The CDR3 runs to 12 residues. The CDR3 region has the DNA TGTGCCAGCAGTCGGGGGGGCACTGAAGCTTTCTTT. Encoded protein: CASSRGGTEAFF.

The chain carries TRBV28 and TRBJ2-7; TRBD2 matches 8 bases. Germline trimming cut 1 base from V and 7 bases from J; bases unmatched to any gene: 12. Germline V gives CDR1 MDHEN, CDR2 SYDVKM. CDR3 length: 16 residues. This CDR3 is CASSLFPVSGTGEQYF. The CDR3 nucleotides read TGTGCCAGCAGTTTATTTCCGGTTAGCGGGACTGGTGAGCAGTACTTC.

This sequence joins TRBV27 and TRBJ1-5, with 8 bases fitting TRBD1. Germline-derived CDR1 and CDR2 are MNHEY and SMNVEV (reference sequence). The CDR3 covers 15 residues. Trimming took 4 bases from V and 3 from J; bases not matched to a gene: 5. CDR3: CASSSGQGPNQPQHF. CDR3 DNA: TGTGCCAGCAGTTCCGGACAGGGCCCCAATCAGCCCCAGCATTTT.

The chain carries TRBV6-6 and TRBJ1-2; tentative D call: TRBD1 (5 bases). V dropped 5 bases and J dropped 0 bases, with 13 bases sitting between them. This CDR3 has 15 residues. From germline, CDR1 is MNHNY and CDR2 SVGAGI (reference sequence). Here the CDR3 DNA reads TGTGCCAGCAGTCCGCGACAGTTAGCTAACTATGGCTACACCTTC. Translated, it gives CASSPRQLANYGYTF.

This rearrangement joins TRBV30 to TRBJ2-3; TRBD2 matches at 7 bases. Germline V lookup: CDR1 GTSNPN, CDR2 SVGIG (reference sequence). The junction had 3 bases not matched to a gene; V was cut back by 1 base and J by 5 bases. This CDR3 has 13 amino acids. The CDR3 coding sequence is TGTGCCTGGAGTGACGGGAGGCGAGATACGCAGTATTTT. Translation gives CAWSDGRRDTQYF.

The V call is TRBV6-5, the J call TRBJ1-1; D unresolved. In germline, CDR1 is MNHEY, CDR2 SVGAGI. V dropped 10 bases and J dropped 7 bases, with 13 bases sitting between them. The CDR3 extends over 11 amino acids. CDR3 region: CATREGVEAFF. In DNA form, the CDR3 reads TGTGCCACCCGGGAGGGTGTTGAAGCTTTCTTT.